These T cell receptor beta chains were read from a single sample in a study of blood T cell repertoires in COVID-19. Generated by immunoSEQ multiplex PCR, the TCRdb table keeps only in-frame clones and is missing some. Of under 250,000 clones listed, 65% to 90% are singletons. Sample: peripheral blood. The receptors stem from a woman in her 70s with acute or convalescent COVID-19. CDR3s include the opening cysteine and the closing phenylalanine or tryptophan. Fields, in order: J gene, clone size, D gene, V gene, CDR3 protein, CDR3 DNA. D genes are given only for firm matches. Not all rows give a size; the values are once, few, many and, for expanded clones, a class.

J gene: TRBJ2-5; clone size: .; D gene: .; V gene: TRBV5-4; CDR3 protein: CASSLALGSQETQYF; CDR3 DNA: TGTGCCAGCAGCTTGGCTCTGGGCAGCCAAGAGACCCAGTACTTC
J gene: TRBJ2-1; clone size: .; D gene: TRBD1; V gene: TRBV7-2; CDR3 protein: CASSLVRGPGNEQFF; CDR3 DNA: TGTGCCAGCAGCTTAGTCAGGGGGCCAGGCAATGAGCAGTTCTTC
J gene: TRBJ1-3; clone size: .; D gene: .; V gene: TRBV6-5; CDR3 protein: CASGPSGNTIYF; CDR3 DNA: TGTGCCAGCGGGCCCTCTGGAAACACCATATATTTT
J gene: TRBJ2-7; clone size: .; D gene: .; V gene: TRBV28; CDR3 protein: CASSLSWQGSHEQYF; CDR3 DNA: TGTGCCAGCAGTTTATCGTGGCAGGGGTCCCACGAGCAGTACTTC
J gene: TRBJ2-7; clone size: once; D gene: TRBD1; V gene: TRBV18; CDR3 protein: CASSAGLGQGFSYEQYF; CDR3 DNA: TGTGCCAGCTCAGCAGGGCTGGGACAGGGGTTTTCCTACGAGCAGTACTTC
J gene: TRBJ1-1; clone size: .; D gene: .; V gene: TRBV4-1; CDR3 protein: CASSQAVAGPSTEAFF; CDR3 DNA: TGCGCCAGCAGCCAAGCCGTTGCGGGGCCCAGCACTGAAGCTTTCTTT
J gene: TRBJ1-5; clone size: .; D gene: TRBD1; V gene: TRBV2; CDR3 protein: CASRGTGGNQPQHF; CDR3 DNA: TGTGCCAGCAGGGGGACAGGGGGCAATCAGCCCCAGCATTTT
J gene: TRBJ1-5; clone size: .; D gene: TRBD1; V gene: TRBV19; CDR3 protein: CASSRPGTGRSNQPQHF; CDR3 DNA: TGTGCCAGTAGTAGACCCGGGACAGGGAGGAGCAATCAGCCCCAGCATTTT
J gene: TRBJ2-6; clone size: .; D gene: .; V gene: TRBV3-1/TRBV3-2; CDR3 protein: CASSQDAAPGANVLTF; CDR3 DNA: TGTGCCAGCAGCCAAGATGCGGCGCCCGGGGCCAACGTCCTGACTTTC
J gene: TRBJ1-5; clone size: .; D gene: .; V gene: TRBV5-1; CDR3 protein: CASSWGLTAHEPQHF; CDR3 DNA: TGCGCCAGCAGCTGGGGACTGACGGCGCATGAGCCCCAGCATTTT
J gene: TRBJ2-7; clone size: .; D gene: .; V gene: TRBV3-1/TRBV3-2; CDR3 protein: CASSQELSYEQYF; CDR3 DNA: TGTGCCAGCAGCCAAGAATTATCTTACGAGCAGTACTTC
J gene: TRBJ1-5; clone size: .; D gene: .; V gene: TRBV18; CDR3 protein: CASSPGVENQPQHF; CDR3 DNA: TGTGCCAGCTCGCCCGGGGTAGAGAATCAGCCCCAGCATTTT
J gene: TRBJ1-5; clone size: .; D gene: .; V gene: TRBV6-2/TRBV6-3; CDR3 protein: CASSYYAGGNQPQHF; CDR3 DNA: TGTGCCAGCAGTTACTACGCGGGGGGGAATCAGCCCCAGCATTTT
J gene: TRBJ2-5; clone size: .; D gene: TRBD1; V gene: TRBV7-9; CDR3 protein: CASSLAADRGETQYF; CDR3 DNA: TGTGCCAGCAGCTTAGCCGCGGACAGGGGAGAGACCCAGTACTTC
J gene: TRBJ1-1; clone size: .; D gene: .; V gene: TRBV15; CDR3 protein: CATSRDYRAEAFF; CDR3 DNA: TGTGCCACCAGCAGAGATTACAGGGCTGAAGCTTTCTTT
J gene: TRBJ2-1; clone size: .; D gene: .; V gene: TRBV29-1; CDR3 protein: CSAMGMGQFF; CDR3 DNA: TGCAGCGCCATGGGCATGGGGCAGTTCTTC
J gene: TRBJ1-4; clone size: .; D gene: .; V gene: TRBV5-5; CDR3 protein: CASSLQASNEKLFF; CDR3 DNA: TGTGCCAGCAGCTTACAGGCTAGTAATGAAAAACTGTTTTTT
J gene: TRBJ2-1; clone size: .; D gene: TRBD2; V gene: TRBV28; CDR3 protein: CASSPGLAGNNEQFF; CDR3 DNA: TGTGCCAGCAGTCCGGGACTAGCGGGGAACAATGAGCAGTTCTTC
J gene: TRBJ2-3; clone size: .; D gene: .; V gene: TRBV12-5; CDR3 protein: CASGLGQTSTDTQYF; CDR3 DNA: TGTGCTAGTGGTTTGGGACAGACTAGCACAGATACGCAGTATTTT
J gene: TRBJ1-2; clone size: .; D gene: .; V gene: TRBV4-1; CDR3 protein: CASSQDAGLGYGYTF; CDR3 DNA: TGCGCCAGCAGCCAAGATGCGGGGCTTGGGTATGGCTACACCTTC
J gene: TRBJ2-6; clone size: .; D gene: .; V gene: TRBV3-1/TRBV3-2; CDR3 protein: CASSQVGSANVLTF; CDR3 DNA: TGTGCCAGCAGCCAAGTCGGTAGCGCCAACGTCCTGACTTTC
J gene: TRBJ1-5; clone size: .; D gene: TRBD1; V gene: TRBV30; CDR3 protein: CARSDRGMLQPQHF; CDR3 DNA: TGTGCCCGCAGCGACAGGGGAATGTTACAGCCCCAGCATTTT
J gene: TRBJ1-4; clone size: .; D gene: .; V gene: TRBV7-2; CDR3 protein: CASSWGGGAFEKLFF; CDR3 DNA: TGTGCCAGCAGCTGGGGGGGAGGCGCCTTCGAAAAACTGTTTTTT
J gene: TRBJ2-6; clone size: .; D gene: .; V gene: TRBV5-1; CDR3 protein: CASSLREAGANVLTF; CDR3 DNA: TGCGCCAGCAGCTTGAGGGAGGCAGGGGCCAACGTCCTGACTTTC
J gene: TRBJ1-4; clone size: .; D gene: TRBD1; V gene: TRBV28; CDR3 protein: CASSLQGAEKLFF; CDR3 DNA: TGTGCCAGCAGTCTACAGGGGGCGGAAAAACTGTTTTTT
J gene: TRBJ2-7; clone size: .; D gene: TRBD1; V gene: TRBV7-2; CDR3 protein: CASSSRTGGYEQYF; CDR3 DNA: TGTGCCAGCAGCTCTAGGACAGGGGGGTACGAGCAGTACTTC
J gene: TRBJ2-2; clone size: .; D gene: .; V gene: TRBV2; CDR3 protein: CASSVADIQITGELFF; CDR3 DNA: TGTGCCAGCAGTGTTGCGGACATTCAGATCACCGGGGAGCTGTTTTTT
J gene: TRBJ1-1; clone size: .; D gene: .; V gene: TRBV5-6; CDR3 protein: CASSRTGLNMEAFF; CDR3 DNA: TGTGCCAGCAGTCGCACAGGGCTTAACATGGAAGCTTTCTTT
J gene: TRBJ1-1; clone size: once; D gene: TRBD1; V gene: TRBV10-1; CDR3 protein: CASITIPGQGVRGNTEAFF; CDR3 DNA: TGCGCCAGCATTACAATACCGGGACAGGGGGTTAGGGGGAACACTGAAGCTTTCTTT
J gene: TRBJ1-1; clone size: .; D gene: .; V gene: TRBV7-2; CDR3 protein: CASSLSQGNTEAFF; CDR3 DNA: TGTGCCAGCAGCTTAAGTCAGGGGAACACTGAAGCTTTCTTT
J gene: TRBJ1-5; clone size: .; D gene: .; V gene: TRBV6-2/TRBV6-3; CDR3 protein: CASSYGKGQFSNQPQHF; CDR3 DNA: TGTGCCAGCAGTTACGGTAAAGGACAGTTTAGCAATCAGCCCCAGCATTTT
J gene: TRBJ1-6; clone size: .; D gene: TRBD1; V gene: TRBV7-2; CDR3 protein: CASSLGQGSSYNSPLHF; CDR3 DNA: TGTGCCAGCAGCTTGGGACAGGGGAGCTCCTATAATTCACCCCTCCACTTT
J gene: TRBJ1-1; clone size: .; D gene: .; V gene: TRBV19; CDR3 protein: CASSSLVGRPGSTEAFF; CDR3 DNA: TGTGCCAGTAGCTCGTTAGTCGGACGTCCTGGGAGCACTGAAGCTTTCTTT
J gene: TRBJ1-4; clone size: few; D gene: TRBD1; V gene: TRBV9; CDR3 protein: CASSVGLRGANEKLFF; CDR3 DNA: TGTGCCAGCAGCGTAGGGCTCAGGGGGGCTAATGAAAAACTGTTTTTT
J gene: TRBJ2-7; clone size: .; D gene: TRBD2; V gene: TRBV18; CDR3 protein: CASSPRGNEQYF; CDR3 DNA: TGTGCCAGCTCACCGCGGGGGAACGAGCAGTACTTC
J gene: TRBJ1-3; clone size: .; D gene: .; V gene: TRBV23-1; CDR3 protein: CASSLRQEWPGNTIYF; CDR3 DNA: TGCGCCAGCAGTCTCCGACAGGAATGGCCTGGAAACACCATATATTTT
J gene: TRBJ1-5; clone size: .; D gene: TRBD1; V gene: TRBV24-1; CDR3 protein: CATSPSLINRGNQPQHF; CDR3 DNA: TGTGCCACCAGCCCAAGTTTAATCAACAGGGGGAATCAGCCCCAGCATTTT
J gene: TRBJ1-2; clone size: .; D gene: TRBD1; V gene: TRBV7-9; CDR3 protein: CASSGTGGSGYGYTF; CDR3 DNA: TGTGCCAGCAGCGGCACAGGGGGAAGTGGCTATGGCTACACCTTC
J gene: TRBJ1-2; clone size: .; D gene: .; V gene: TRBV29-1; CDR3 protein: CSVNRADGYTF; CDR3 DNA: TGCAGCGTGAACAGGGCGGACGGCTACACCTTC
J gene: TRBJ2-2; clone size: few; D gene: .; V gene: TRBV19; CDR3 protein: CASSIQGGFTGELFF; CDR3 DNA: TGTGCCAGTAGTATACAGGGGGGATTCACCGGGGAGCTGTTTTTT
J gene: TRBJ2-1; clone size: .; D gene: .; V gene: TRBV3-1/TRBV3-2; CDR3 protein: CASSQYGAEQFF; CDR3 DNA: TGTGCCAGCAGCCAGTATGGGGCTGAGCAGTTCTTC
J gene: TRBJ1-2; clone size: .; D gene: TRBD1; V gene: TRBV18; CDR3 protein: CASSPRDRGPQNYGYTF; CDR3 DNA: TGTGCCAGCTCACCCCGGGACAGGGGACCTCAAAACTATGGCTACACCTTC
J gene: TRBJ2-3; clone size: .; D gene: TRBD2; V gene: TRBV4-2; CDR3 protein: CASSQDGIRGGKDTQYF; CDR3 DNA: TGTGCCAGCAGCCAAGATGGAATACGGGGGGGCAAAGATACGCAGTATTTT
J gene: TRBJ2-7; clone size: .; D gene: TRBD2; V gene: TRBV6-5; CDR3 protein: CASSFRGAYEQYF; CDR3 DNA: TGTGCCAGCAGTTTTCGGGGGGCCTACGAGCAGTACTTC
J gene: TRBJ2-7; clone size: .; D gene: TRBD1; V gene: TRBV10-3; CDR3 protein: CAIQPGTGIYEQYF; CDR3 DNA: TGTGCCATCCAGCCCGGGACAGGGATCTACGAGCAGTACTTC
J gene: TRBJ2-1; clone size: .; D gene: TRBD2; V gene: TRBV4-3; CDR3 protein: CASSQALKRGGLSYNEQFF; CDR3 DNA: TGCGCCAGCAGCCAAGCCCTAAAGCGGGGGGGCTTATCCTACAATGAGCAGTTCTTC
J gene: TRBJ1-2; clone size: .; D gene: TRBD1; V gene: TRBV7-2; CDR3 protein: CASSQDRGGGYTF; CDR3 DNA: TGTGCCAGCAGCCAAGACAGGGGTGGTGGCTACACCTTC
J gene: TRBJ1-1; clone size: .; D gene: .; V gene: TRBV4-2; CDR3 protein: CASSQDRGLNTEAFF; CDR3 DNA: TGTGCCAGCAGCCAAGACAGGGGCTTGAACACTGAAGCTTTCTTT
J gene: TRBJ2-2; clone size: few; D gene: TRBD2; V gene: TRBV5-6; CDR3 protein: CASSFKRGANTGELFF; CDR3 DNA: TGTGCCAGCAGCTTTAAGCGGGGGGCGAACACCGGGGAGCTGTTTTTT
J gene: TRBJ2-3; clone size: .; D gene: TRBD2; V gene: TRBV5-4; CDR3 protein: CASSPPSGQTSTDTQYF; CDR3 DNA: TGTGCCAGCAGCCCCCCTAGCGGGCAGACCTCCACAGATACGCAGTATTTT
J gene: TRBJ2-7; clone size: .; D gene: .; V gene: TRBV18; CDR3 protein: CASSPFPQGFNEQYF; CDR3 DNA: TGTGCCAGCTCACCCTTCCCCCAGGGTTTCAACGAGCAGTACTTC
J gene: TRBJ2-1; clone size: .; D gene: TRBD1; V gene: TRBV7-9; CDR3 protein: CASSPRTGGPRVSYNEQFF; CDR3 DNA: TGTGCCAGCAGCCCCCGGACAGGGGGCCCGAGAGTTTCCTACAATGAGCAGTTCTTC
J gene: TRBJ1-2; clone size: .; D gene: .; V gene: TRBV18; CDR3 protein: CASSPGAVDYGYTF; CDR3 DNA: TGTGCCAGCTCACCGGGGGCAGTAGACTATGGCTACACCTTC
J gene: TRBJ1-1; clone size: .; D gene: .; V gene: TRBV6-2/TRBV6-3; CDR3 protein: CASSYSIPTEAFF; CDR3 DNA: TGTGCCAGCAGTTACTCTATTCCCACTGAAGCTTTCTTT
J gene: TRBJ2-3; clone size: once; D gene: TRBD2; V gene: TRBV16; CDR3 protein: CASSRLKTSGADTQYF; CDR3 DNA: TGTGCCAGCAGCCGTCTCAAGACTAGCGGCGCAGATACGCAGTATTTT
J gene: TRBJ1-1; clone size: .; D gene: .; V gene: TRBV25-1; CDR3 protein: CASSVPTAGEAFF; CDR3 DNA: TGTGCCAGCAGTGTGCCCACCGCGGGTGAAGCTTTCTTT
J gene: TRBJ2-2; clone size: .; D gene: TRBD1; V gene: TRBV18; CDR3 protein: CASSPPGQGNTGELFF; CDR3 DNA: TGTGCCAGCTCACCTCCGGGACAGGGTAACACCGGGGAGCTGTTTTTT